This TCR beta chain was obtained from a study of blood T cell repertoires in COVID-19. Study summary: Material from acute and convalescent COVID-19 was sourced from the United States, Italy and Spain. From T cells, B-cell-depleted T cells, or PBMCs came the material, which was cDNA or gDNA.

The assay was immunoSEQ multiplex PCR, and TCRdb's table has in-frame clones only and misses some. The sample lists under 250,000 clones, roughly nine tenths seen once, with 0.95% to 1.5% in the top ten. CDR3 length equals 16 residues. Trimming pared 2 bases from V and 1 base from J, leaving 14 bases between. Per the germline V gene, CDR1 is SGDLS and CDR2 is YYNGEE. This TCR was sampled from a man between 25 and 39 years old with acute or convalescent COVID-19. J is TRBJ2-3 and V is TRBV9; D is undetermined. The sample comprised peripheral blood. In DNA form, the CDR3 reads TGTGCCAGCAGCGTTTGGAGAGAATCACGCACAGATACGCAGTATTTT. Amino acids: CASSVWRESRTDTQYF.